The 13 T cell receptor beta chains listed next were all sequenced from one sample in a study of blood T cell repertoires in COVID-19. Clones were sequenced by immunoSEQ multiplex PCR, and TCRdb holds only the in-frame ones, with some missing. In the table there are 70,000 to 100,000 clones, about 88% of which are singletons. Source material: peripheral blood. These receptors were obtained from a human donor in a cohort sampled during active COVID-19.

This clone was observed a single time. CDR3 in amino acids: CATSDLRYGRGRDEQFF. The DNA for the CDR3 is TGTGCCACCAGTGATTTGCGGTATGGCAGGGGGCGGGATGAGCAGTTCTTC. V usage is TRBV24-1 and J usage is TRBJ2-1; 8 positions agree with TRBD1. Germline V lookup: CDR1 KGHDR, CDR2 SFDVKD. J was trimmed by 8 bases and V by 0 bases; bases with no gene match: 11. The CDR3 has 17 amino acids.

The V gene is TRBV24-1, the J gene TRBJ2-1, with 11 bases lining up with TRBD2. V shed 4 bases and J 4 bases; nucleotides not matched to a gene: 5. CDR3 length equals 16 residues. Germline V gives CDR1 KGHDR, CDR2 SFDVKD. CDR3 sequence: CATSDQTSGAYNEQFF. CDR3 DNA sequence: TGTGCCACCAGTGACCAGACTAGCGGGGCATACAATGAGCAGTTCTTC.

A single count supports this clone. CDR3 sequence (DNA): TGTGCCACCAGCAGAGATAACAGGGGCAGCGGCTACACCTTC. It is translated as CATSRDNRGSGYTF. The V gene is TRBV15, the J gene TRBJ1-2, with 7 bases lining up with TRBD1. With 0 bases clipped from V and 8 bases from J, the junction kept 6 bases outside the gene matches. The CDR3 spans 14 residues. Germline-derived CDR1 and CDR2 are LNHNV and YYDKDF (reference sequence).

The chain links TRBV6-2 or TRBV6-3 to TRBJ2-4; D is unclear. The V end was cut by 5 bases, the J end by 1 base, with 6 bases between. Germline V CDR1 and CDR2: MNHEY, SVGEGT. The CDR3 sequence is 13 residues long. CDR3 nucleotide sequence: TGTGCCAGCAGTGCCGAGGCCAAAAACATTCAGTACTTC. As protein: CASSAEAKNIQYF.

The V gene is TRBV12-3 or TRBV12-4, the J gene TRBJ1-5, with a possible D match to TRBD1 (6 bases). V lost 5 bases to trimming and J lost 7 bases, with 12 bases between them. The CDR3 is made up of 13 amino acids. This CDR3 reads CASSEIQGQPQHF. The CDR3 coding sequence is TGTGCCAGCAGTGAGATACAGGGCCAGCCCCAGCATTTT.

CDR3 bases: TGTGCCAGCAGCTTGACGGCGTCGGGACACCAGTTCTCTGGGGCCAACGTCCTGACTTTC. Its protein product is CASSLTASGHQFSGANVLTF. The V gene is TRBV5-5, the J gene TRBJ2-6; perhaps TRBD1 as D (6 bases). Germline loops: CDR1 SGHKS, CDR2 YYEKEE (reference sequence). CDR3 length: 20 residues. Deletions cut 1 base from V and 0 bases from J, with 20 bases between.

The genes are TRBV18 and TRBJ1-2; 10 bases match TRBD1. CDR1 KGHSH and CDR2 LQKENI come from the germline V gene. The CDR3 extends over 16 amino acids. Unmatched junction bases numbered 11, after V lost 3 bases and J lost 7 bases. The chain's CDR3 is CASSPSLGQGYSGYTF. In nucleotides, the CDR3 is TGTGCCAGCTCACCGTCTCTGGGACAGGGGTACTCTGGCTACACCTTC.

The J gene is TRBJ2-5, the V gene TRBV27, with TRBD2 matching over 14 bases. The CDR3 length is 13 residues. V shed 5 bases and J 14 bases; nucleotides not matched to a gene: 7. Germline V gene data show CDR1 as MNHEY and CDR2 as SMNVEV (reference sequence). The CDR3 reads CASSPGTSGGLYF. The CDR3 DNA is TGTGCCAGCAGTCCAGGGACTAGCGGGGGATTATACTTC.

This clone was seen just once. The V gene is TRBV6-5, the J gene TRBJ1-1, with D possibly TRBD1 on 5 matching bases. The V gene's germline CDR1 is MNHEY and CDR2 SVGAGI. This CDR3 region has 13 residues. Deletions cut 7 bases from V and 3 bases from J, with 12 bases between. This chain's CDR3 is CASTRRGDTEAFF. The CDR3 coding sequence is TGTGCCAGCACCCGGCGGGGGGACACTGAAGCTTTCTTT.

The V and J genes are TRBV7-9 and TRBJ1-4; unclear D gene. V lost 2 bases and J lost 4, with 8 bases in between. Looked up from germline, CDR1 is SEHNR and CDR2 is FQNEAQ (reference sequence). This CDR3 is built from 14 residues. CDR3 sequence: CASSLSIVNEKLFF. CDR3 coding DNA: TGTGCCAGCAGCTTAAGCATCGTTAATGAAAAACTGTTTTTT.

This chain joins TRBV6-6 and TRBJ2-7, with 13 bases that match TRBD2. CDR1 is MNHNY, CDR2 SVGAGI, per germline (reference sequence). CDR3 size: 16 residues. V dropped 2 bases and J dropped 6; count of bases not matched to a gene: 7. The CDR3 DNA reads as TGTGCCAGCAGTTACGGCAGGACTAGCGGGAGTTCCGAGCAGTACTTC. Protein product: CASSYGRTSGSSEQYF.

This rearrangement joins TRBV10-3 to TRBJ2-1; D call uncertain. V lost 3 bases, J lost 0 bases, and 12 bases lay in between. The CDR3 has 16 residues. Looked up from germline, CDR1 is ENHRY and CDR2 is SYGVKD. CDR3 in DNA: TGTGCCATCAGTGACCCCAAAAGCTTCTCCTACAATGAGCAGTTCTTC. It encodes CAISDPKSFSYNEQFF.

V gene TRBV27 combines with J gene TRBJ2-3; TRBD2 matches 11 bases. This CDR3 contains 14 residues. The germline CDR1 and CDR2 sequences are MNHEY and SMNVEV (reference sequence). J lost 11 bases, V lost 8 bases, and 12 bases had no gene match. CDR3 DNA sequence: TGTGCCAGCCAAGGCACTAGCGGGAGTAGTGGGCAGTATTTT. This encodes CASQGTSGSSGQYF.